This T cell receptor beta chain derives from a study of T cells in Graves' hyperthyroidism and ophthalmopathy. Whole-study context: Peripheral blood was taken when the disease was first diagnosed, before any treatment began.

Only a few counts were recorded for this clonotype. Antigen unknown. CDR3 size: 19 residues. The germline V gene encodes CDR1 SGDLS and CDR2 YYNGEE. The V and J ends lost 0 bases and 8 bases respectively, with 29 bases between them. Amplification yielded TCR beta CDR3 regions, with RNA transcripts as the source. First-round RT-PCR targeting the TCR CDR3 was performed with the HTBI primer set. TCRdb re-called the multiplex PCR reads through MiXCR, storing one row per CDR3 protein. This table has a few hundred thousand distinct CDR3 sequences, 14% appearing once. The study left out patients who had uncontrolled infection, other autoimmune disease, pregnancy or lactation. Notes on the study in general: In blood, most of the thyroid clonotypes expanded above 0.001 were also present.

The sequencing input was blood. This TCR came from a woman aged 30 to 39 with Graves' ophthalmopathy. The rearrangement uses TRBV9 and TRBJ1-2, with a weak D call TRBD1 (6 bases). The CDR3 loop is CASSVAGARGEWVEYGYTF. CDR3 DNA sequence: TGTGCCAGCAGCGTAGCGGGAGCCAGGGGCGAGTGGGTAGAGTACGGCTACACCTTC.